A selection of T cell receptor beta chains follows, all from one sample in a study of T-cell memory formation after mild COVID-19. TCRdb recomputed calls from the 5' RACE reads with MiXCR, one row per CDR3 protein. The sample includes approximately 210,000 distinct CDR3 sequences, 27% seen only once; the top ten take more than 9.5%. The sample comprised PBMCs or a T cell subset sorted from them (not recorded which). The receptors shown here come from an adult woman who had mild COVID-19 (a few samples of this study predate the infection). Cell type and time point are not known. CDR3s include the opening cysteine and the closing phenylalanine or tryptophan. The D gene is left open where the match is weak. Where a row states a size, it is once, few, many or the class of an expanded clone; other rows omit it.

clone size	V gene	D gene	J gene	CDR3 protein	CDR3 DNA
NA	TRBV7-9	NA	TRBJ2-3	CASSPSAAGTDTQYF	TGTGCCAGCAGCCCCTCGGCAGCGGGCACAGATACGCAGTATTTT
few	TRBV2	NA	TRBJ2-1	CASRGLSGFNNEQFF	TGTGCCAGCAGAGGTCTATCGGGCTTCAACAATGAGCAGTTCTTC
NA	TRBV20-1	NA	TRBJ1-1	CSARGPDTEAFF	TGCAGTGCTAGAGGTCCGGACACTGAAGCTTTCTTT
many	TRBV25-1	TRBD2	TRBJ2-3	CASRAGGTDTQYF	TGTGCCAGCAGGGCCGGGGGGACGGATACGCAGTATTTT
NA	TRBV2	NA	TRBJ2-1	CASTPGNEQFF	TGTGCCAGCACCCCAGGGAATGAGCAGTTCTTC
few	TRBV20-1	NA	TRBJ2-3	CSAGFWDTQYF	TGCAGTGCTGGGTTTTGGGATACGCAGTATTTT
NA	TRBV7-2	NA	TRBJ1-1	CASSFRSLQEGGAFF	TGTGCCAGCAGCTTTCGATCTTTACAGGAGGGTGGAGCTTTCTTT
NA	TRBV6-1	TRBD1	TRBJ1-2	CASSVPDRGRSNYGYTF	TGTGCCAGCAGTGTCCCGGACAGGGGGCGATCCAACTATGGCTACACCTTC
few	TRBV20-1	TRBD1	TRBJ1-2	CSARLRDRVEGYTF	TGCAGTGCTAGACTACGGGACAGGGTGGAAGGCTACACCTTC
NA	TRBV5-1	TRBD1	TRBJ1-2	CASSPGQGLVGGYTF	TGCGCCAGCAGCCCGGGACAGGGCCTTGTCGGAGGCTACACCTTC
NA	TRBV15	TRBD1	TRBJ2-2	CATRRDSEGELFF	TGTGCCACCAGACGGGACAGTGAAGGGGAGCTGTTTTTT
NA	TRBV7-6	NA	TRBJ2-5	CASSLNRVKTQYF	TGTGCCAGCAGCTTAAACAGGGTAAAGACCCAGTACTTC
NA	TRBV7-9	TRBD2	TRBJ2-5	CASSLAEELAGDQETQYF	TGTGCCAGCAGCTTAGCGGAAGAACTAGCGGGAGACCAAGAGACCCAGTACTTC
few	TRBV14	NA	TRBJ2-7	CASSRVHEYEQYF	TGTGCCAGCAGCCGGGTCCATGAATACGAGCAGTACTTC
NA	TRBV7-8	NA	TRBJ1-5	CASSPLASNQPQHF	TGTGCCAGCAGCCCACTGGCCAGCAATCAGCCCCAGCATTTT
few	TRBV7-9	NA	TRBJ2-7	CASSSYPGESSYEQYF	TGTGCCAGCAGCTCTTACCCCGGGGAAAGCTCCTACGAGCAGTACTTC
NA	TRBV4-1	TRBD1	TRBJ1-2	CASSQGGTGDYGYTF	TGCGCCAGCAGCCAAGGGGGGACAGGGGACTATGGCTACACCTTC
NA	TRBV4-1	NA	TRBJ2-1	CASSQDIRPYYNEQFF	TGCGCCAGCAGCCAAGATATCCGCCCATATTACAATGAGCAGTTCTTC
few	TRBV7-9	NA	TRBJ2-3	CASSSRLGTDTQYF	TGTGCCAGCAGCTCCCGACTTGGCACAGATACGCAGTATTTT
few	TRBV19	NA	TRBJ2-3	CASSIGGGGADTQYF	TGTGCCAGTAGTATAGGAGGCGGAGGAGCAGATACGCAGTATTTT
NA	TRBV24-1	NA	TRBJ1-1	CATSDSIHAFF	TGTGCCACCAGTGACTCCATCCATGCTTTCTTT
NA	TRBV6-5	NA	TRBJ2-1	CASSYSAGIAQRYNEQFF	TGTGCCAGCAGTTACTCCGCCGGAATAGCCCAAAGATACAATGAGCAGTTCTTC